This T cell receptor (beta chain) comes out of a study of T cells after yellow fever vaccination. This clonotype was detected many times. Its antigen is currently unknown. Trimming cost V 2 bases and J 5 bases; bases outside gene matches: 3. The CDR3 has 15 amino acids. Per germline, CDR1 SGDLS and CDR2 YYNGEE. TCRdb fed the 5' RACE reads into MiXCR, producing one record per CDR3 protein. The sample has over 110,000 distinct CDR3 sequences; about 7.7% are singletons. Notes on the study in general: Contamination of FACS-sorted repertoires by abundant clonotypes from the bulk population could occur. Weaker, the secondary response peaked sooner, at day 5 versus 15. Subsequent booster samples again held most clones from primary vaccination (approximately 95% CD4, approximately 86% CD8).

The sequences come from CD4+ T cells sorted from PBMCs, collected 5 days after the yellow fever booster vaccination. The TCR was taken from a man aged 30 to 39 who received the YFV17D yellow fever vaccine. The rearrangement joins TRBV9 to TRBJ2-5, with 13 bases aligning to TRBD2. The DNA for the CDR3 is TGTGCCAGCAGCGTGGGACTAGCGGGATCGGAGACCCAGTACTTC. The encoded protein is CASSVGLAGSETQYF.